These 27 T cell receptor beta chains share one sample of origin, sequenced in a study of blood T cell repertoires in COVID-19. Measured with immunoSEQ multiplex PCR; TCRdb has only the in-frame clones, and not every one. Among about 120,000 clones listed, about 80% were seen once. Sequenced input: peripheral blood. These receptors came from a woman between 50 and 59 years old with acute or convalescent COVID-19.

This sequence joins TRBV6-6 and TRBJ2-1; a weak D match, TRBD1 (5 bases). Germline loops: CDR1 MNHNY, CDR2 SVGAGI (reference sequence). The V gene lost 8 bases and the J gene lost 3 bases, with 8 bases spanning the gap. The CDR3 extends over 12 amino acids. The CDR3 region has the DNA TGTGCCAGCTATACAGGCTACAATGAGCAGTTCTTC. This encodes CASYTGYNEQFF.

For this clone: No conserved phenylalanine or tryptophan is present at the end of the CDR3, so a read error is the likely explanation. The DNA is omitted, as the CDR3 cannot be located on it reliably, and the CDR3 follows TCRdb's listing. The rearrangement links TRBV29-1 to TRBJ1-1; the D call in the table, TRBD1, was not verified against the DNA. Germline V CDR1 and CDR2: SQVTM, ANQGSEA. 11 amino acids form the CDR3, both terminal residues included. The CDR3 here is CSVVQGVGWFL.

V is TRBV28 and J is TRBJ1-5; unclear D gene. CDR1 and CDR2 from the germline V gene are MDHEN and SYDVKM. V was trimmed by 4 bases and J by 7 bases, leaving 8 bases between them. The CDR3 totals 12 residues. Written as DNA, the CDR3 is TGTGCCAGCAGTTCGTTAAGCCAGCCCCAGCATTTT. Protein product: CASSSLSQPQHF.

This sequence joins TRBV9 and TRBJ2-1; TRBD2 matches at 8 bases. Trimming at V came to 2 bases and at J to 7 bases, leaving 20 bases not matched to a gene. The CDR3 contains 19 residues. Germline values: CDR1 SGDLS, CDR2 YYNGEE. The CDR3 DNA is TGTGCCAGCAGCGTCCGGGAGGGGATGGGCGTAACGATCCATAATGAGCAGTTCTTC. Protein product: CASSVREGMGVTIHNEQFF.

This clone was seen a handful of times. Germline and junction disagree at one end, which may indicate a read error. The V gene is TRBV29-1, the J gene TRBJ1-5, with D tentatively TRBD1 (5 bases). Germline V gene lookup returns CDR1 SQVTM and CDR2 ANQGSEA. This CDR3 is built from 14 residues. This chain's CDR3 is CSVQVGGVNRPQHF. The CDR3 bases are TGCAGCGTTCAGGTCGGGGGGGTGAATCGGCCCCAGCATTTT.

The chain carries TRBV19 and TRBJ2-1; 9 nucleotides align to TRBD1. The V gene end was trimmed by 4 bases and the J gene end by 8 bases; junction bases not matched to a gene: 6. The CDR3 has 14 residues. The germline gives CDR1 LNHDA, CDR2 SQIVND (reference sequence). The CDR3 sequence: CASSTGQGRYEQFF. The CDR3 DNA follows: TGTGCCAGTAGTACGGGACAGGGAAGGTATGAGCAGTTCTTC.

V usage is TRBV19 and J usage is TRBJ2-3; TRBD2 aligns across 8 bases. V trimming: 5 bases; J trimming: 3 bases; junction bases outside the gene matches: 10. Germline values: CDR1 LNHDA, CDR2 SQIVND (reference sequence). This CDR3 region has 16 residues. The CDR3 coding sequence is TGTGCCAGTAGTCGATTAGCGGGGACGGGGACAGATACGCAGTATTTT. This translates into CASSRLAGTGTDTQYF. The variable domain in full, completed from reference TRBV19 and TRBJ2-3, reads DGGITQSPKYLFRKEGQNVTLSCEQNLNHDAMYWYRQDPGQGLRLIYYSQIVNDFQKGDIAEGYSVSREKKESFPLTVTSAQKNPTAFYLCASSRLAGTGTDTQYFGPGTRLTVL.

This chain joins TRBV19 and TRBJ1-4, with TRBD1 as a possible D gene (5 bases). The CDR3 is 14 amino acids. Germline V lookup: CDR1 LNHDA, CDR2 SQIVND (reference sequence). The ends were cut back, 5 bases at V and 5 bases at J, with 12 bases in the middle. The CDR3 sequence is CASSVGLANEKLFF. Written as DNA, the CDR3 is TGTGCCAGTAGTGTGGGACTAGCGAATGAAAAACTGTTTTTT.

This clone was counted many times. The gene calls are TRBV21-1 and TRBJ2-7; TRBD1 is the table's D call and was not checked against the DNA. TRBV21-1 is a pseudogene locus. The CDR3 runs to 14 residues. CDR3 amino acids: CASSKTVLHYEQYF. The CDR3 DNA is TGTGCCAGCAGCAAAACAGTGCTACACTACGAGCAGTACTTC.

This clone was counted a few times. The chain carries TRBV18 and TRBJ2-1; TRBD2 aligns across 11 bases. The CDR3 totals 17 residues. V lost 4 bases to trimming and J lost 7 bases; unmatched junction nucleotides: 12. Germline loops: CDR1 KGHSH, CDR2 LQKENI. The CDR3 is CASSQETSGTGRNEQFF. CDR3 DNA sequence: TGTGCCAGCTCACAAGAGACTAGCGGGACCGGACGGAATGAGCAGTTCTTC.

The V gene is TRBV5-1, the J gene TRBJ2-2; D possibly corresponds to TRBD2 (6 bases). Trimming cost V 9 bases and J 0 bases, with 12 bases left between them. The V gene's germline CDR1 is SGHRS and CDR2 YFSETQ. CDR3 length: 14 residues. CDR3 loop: CATQGTPNTGELFF. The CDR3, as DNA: TGCGCCACCCAAGGGACTCCGAACACCGGGGAGCTGTTTTTT. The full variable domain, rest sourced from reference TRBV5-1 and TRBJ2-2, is KAGVTQTPRYLIKTRGQQVTLSCSPISGHRSVSWYQQTPGQGLQFLFEYFSETQRNKGNFPGRFSGRQFSNSRSEMNVSTLELGDSALYLCATQGTPNTGELFFGEGSRLTVL.

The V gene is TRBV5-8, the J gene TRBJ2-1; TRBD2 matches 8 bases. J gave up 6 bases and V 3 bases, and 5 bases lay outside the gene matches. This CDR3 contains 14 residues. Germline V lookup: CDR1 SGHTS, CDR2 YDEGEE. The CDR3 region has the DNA TGTGCCAGCAGCTCGGGACTAGTTGGCAATGAGCAGTTCTTC. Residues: CASSSGLVGNEQFF.

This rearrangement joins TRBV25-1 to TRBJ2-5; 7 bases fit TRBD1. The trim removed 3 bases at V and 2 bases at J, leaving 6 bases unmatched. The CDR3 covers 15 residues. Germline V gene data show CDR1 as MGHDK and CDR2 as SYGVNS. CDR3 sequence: CASSDRGQVQETQYF. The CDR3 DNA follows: TGTGCCAGCAGTGATCGCGGACAGGTGCAAGAGACCCAGTACTTC. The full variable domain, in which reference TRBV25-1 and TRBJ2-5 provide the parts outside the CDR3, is EADIYQTPRYLVIGTGKKITLECSQTMGHDKMYWYQQDPGMELHLIHYSYGVNSTEKGDLSSESTVSRIRTEHFPLTLESARPSHTSQYLCASSDRGQVQETQYFGPGTRLLVL.

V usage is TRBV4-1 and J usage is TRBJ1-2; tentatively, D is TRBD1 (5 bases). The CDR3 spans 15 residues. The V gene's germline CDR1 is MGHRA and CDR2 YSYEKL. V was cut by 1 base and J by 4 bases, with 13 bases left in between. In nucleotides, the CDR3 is TGCGCCAGCAGCCAAGCAGGGTTTGGTGGCTATGGCTACACCTTC. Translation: CASSQAGFGGYGYTF.

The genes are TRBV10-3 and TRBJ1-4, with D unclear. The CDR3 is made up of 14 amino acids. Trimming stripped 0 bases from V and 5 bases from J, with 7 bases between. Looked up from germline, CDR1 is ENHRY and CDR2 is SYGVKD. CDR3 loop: CAISESLSNEKLFF. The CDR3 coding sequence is TGTGCCATCAGTGAGTCTCTGTCGAATGAAAAACTGTTTTTT.

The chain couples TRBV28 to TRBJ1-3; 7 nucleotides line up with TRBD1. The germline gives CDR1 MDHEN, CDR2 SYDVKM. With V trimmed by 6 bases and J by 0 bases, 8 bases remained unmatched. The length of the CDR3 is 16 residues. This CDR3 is CASSTWDSDSGNTIYF. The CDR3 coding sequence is TGTGCCAGCAGCACCTGGGACAGCGACTCTGGAAACACCATATATTTT. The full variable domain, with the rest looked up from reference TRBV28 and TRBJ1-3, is DVKVTQSSRYLVKRTGEKVFLECVQDMDHENMFWYRQDPGLGLRLIYFSYDVKMKEKGDIPEGYSVSREKKERFSLILESASTNQTSMYLCASSTWDSDSGNTIYFGEGSWLTVV.

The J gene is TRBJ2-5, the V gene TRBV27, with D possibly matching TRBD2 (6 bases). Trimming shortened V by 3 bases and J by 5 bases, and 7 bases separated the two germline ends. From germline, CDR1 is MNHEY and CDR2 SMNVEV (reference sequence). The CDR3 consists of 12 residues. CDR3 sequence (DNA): TGTGCCAGCAGTTTCGGGGGTGAGACCCAGTACTTC. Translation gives CASSFGGETQYF.

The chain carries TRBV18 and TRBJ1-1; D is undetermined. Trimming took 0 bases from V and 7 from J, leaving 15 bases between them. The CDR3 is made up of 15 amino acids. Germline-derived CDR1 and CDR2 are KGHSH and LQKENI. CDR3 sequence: CASSPPSGKESEAFF. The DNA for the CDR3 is TGTGCCAGCTCACCACCGTCGGGGAAGGAAAGTGAAGCTTTCTTT.

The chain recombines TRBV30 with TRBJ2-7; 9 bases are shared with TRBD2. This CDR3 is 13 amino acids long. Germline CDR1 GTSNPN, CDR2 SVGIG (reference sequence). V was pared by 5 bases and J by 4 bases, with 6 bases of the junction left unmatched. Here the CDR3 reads CAWSVAGGYEQYF. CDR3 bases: TGTGCCTGGTCCGTCGCGGGAGGGTACGAGCAGTACTTC.

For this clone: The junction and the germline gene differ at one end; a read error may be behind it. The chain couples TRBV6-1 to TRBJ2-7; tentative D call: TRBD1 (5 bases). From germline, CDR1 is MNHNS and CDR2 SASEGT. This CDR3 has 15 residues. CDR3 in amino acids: CASREGVSRANEQYF. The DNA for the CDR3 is TGTGCCAGCAGAGAAGGGGTGTCCAGGGCCAACGAGCAGTACTTC.

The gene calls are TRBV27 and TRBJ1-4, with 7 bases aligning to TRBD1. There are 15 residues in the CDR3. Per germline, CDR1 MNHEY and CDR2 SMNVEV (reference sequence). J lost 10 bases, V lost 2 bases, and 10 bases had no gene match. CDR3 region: CASSLVGGAGGKLFF. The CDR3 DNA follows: TGTGCCAGCAGTTTAGTAGGGGGCGCCGGTGGAAAACTGTTTTTT.

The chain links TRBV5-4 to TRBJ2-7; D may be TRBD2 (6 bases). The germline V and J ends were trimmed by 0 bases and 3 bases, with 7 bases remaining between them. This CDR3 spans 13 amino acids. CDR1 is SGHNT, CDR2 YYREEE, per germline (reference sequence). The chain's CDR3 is CASSLAGSYEQYF. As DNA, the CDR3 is TGTGCCAGCAGCTTGGCCGGGAGCTACGAGCAGTACTTC.

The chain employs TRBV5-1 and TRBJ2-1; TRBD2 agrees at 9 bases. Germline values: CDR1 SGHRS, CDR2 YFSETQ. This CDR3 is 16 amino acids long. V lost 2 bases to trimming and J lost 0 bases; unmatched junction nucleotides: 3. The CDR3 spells CASSFNSGSSYNEQFF. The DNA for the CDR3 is TGCGCCAGCAGCTTCAATAGCGGGAGCTCCTACAATGAGCAGTTCTTC. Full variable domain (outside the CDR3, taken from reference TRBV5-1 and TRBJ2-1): KAGVTQTPRYLIKTRGQQVTLSCSPISGHRSVSWYQQTPGQGLQFLFEYFSETQRNKGNFPGRFSGRQFSNSRSEMNVSTLELGDSALYLCASSFNSGSSYNEQFFGPGTRLTVL.

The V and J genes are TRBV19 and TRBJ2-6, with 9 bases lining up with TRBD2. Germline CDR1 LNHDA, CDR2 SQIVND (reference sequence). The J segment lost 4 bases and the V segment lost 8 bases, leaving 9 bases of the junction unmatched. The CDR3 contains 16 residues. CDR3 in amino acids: CASYALAGPGANVLTF. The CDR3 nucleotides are TGTGCCAGTTACGCTCTAGCGGGACCCGGGGCCAACGTCCTGACTTTC.

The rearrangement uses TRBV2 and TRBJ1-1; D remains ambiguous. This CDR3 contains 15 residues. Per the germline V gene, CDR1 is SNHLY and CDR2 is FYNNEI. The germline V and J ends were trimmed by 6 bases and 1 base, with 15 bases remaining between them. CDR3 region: CASSQEGIGNTEAFF. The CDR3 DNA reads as TGTGCCAGCAGCCAAGAGGGCATCGGGAACACTGAAGCTTTCTTT.

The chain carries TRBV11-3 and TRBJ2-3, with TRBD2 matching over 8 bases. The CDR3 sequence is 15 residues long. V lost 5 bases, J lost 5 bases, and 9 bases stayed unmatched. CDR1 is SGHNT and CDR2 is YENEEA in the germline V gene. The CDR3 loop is CASSEGLDGLDTQYF. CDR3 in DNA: TGTGCCAGCAGCGAGGGACTAGACGGTTTAGATACGCAGTATTTT.

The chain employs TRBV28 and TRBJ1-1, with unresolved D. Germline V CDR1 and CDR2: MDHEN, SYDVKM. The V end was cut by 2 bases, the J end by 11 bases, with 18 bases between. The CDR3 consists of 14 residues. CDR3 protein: CASSLPGVEVEAFF. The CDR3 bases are TGTGCCAGCAGTTTACCGGGCGTGGAGGTTGAGGCTTTCTTT.